Listed below are T cell receptor beta chains from one sample, sequenced in a study of lung T cells in sarcoidosis with Löfgren's syndrome. TCRdb redid the calling of the reads with MiXCR, one entry per CDR3 protein. Of 50,000 to 65,000 distinct CDR3 sequences listed, 21% are singletons. Sequencing was performed on CD4+ T cells from PBMCs. Every receptor here comes from a human donor with sarcoidosis (Löfgren's syndrome or another form), or a control subject (not recorded which). Each CDR3 is given with its conserved first and last residue. The order of the fields is D gene, J gene, clone size, V gene, CDR3 length, CDR3 DNA, CDR3 protein. The D gene is left open where the match is weak. Size is stated for part of the rows, as once, few or many counts, or as a class when the clone is expanded.

>NA|TRBJ1-1|NA|TRBV20-1|13
TGCAGTGCTAGATTGGGGCCGTACACTGAAGCTTTCTTT
CSARLGPYTEAFF
>NA|TRBJ2-2|many|TRBV28|14
TGTGCCAGCAGTAAAACCGGACGAACAGGGGAGCTGTTTTTT
CASSKTGRTGELFF
>NA|TRBJ2-3|few|TRBV29-1|12
TGCAGCGTTGATCCATCCACAGATACGCAGTATTTT
CSVDPSTDTQYF
>NA|TRBJ2-7|many|TRBV4-3|15
TGCGCCAGCAGCCAAGCCCGGATCGTGGCGTCCGAGCAGTACTTC
CASSQARIVASEQYF
>NA|TRBJ1-2|once|TRBV3-1|14
TGTGCCAGCAGCCAAGATTCGTGGGGCTATAGCTACACCTTC
CASSQDSWGYSYTF
>NA|TRBJ2-5|NA|TRBV5-4|13
TGTGCCAGCAGCGCGGGCTGGGCGGAGACCCAGTACTTC
CASSAGWAETQYF
>NA|TRBJ2-5|many|TRBV12-3/TRBV12-4|13
TGTGCCAGCAGTTCGGGGACTGAAGAGACCCAGTACTTC
CASSSGTEETQYF
>NA|TRBJ1-1|many|TRBV28|14
TGTGCCAGCAGTCTTACAGGGCTGGTCACTGAAGCTTTCTTT
CASSLTGLVTEAFF
>NA|TRBJ2-2|NA|TRBV2|14
TGTGCCAGCAGAAGGGACACGAACACCGGGGAGCTGTTTTTT
CASRRDTNTGELFF
>NA|TRBJ2-1|many|TRBV7-6|16
TGTGCCAGCAGCTCTGAGCGAGGCCACGGAGACAATGAGCAGTTCTTC
CASSSERGHGDNEQFF